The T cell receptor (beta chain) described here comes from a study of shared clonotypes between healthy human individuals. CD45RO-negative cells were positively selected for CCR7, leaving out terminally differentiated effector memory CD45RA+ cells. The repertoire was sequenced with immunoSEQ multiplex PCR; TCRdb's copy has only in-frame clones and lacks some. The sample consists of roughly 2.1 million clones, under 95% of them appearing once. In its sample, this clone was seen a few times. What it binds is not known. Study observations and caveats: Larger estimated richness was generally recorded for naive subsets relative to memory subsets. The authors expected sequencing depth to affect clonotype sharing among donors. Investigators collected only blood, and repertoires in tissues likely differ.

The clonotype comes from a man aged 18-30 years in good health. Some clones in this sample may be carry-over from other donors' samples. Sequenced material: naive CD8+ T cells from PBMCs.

This chain's CDR3 is CASSLVGYTEAFF. The CDR3 nucleotides read TGTGCCAGCAGCTTGGTGGGTTACACTGAAGCTTTCTTT. This chain uses TRBV5-4 with TRBJ1-1; D call uncertain. This CDR3 comprises 13 residues. CDR1 is SGHNT, CDR2 YYREEE, per germline (reference sequence). V lost 0 bases and J lost 3, with 6 bases in between.